This T cell receptor beta chain originates from a study of technical replicates of blood from a handful of donors. Produced via immunoSEQ multiplex PCR; TCRdb's table is partial and in-frame only. This table has around 78,000 clones, around 94% appearing once. From germline, CDR1 is LNHNV and CDR2 YYDKDF (reference sequence). There are 15 residues in the CDR3. V lost 5 bases to trimming and J lost 9 bases; unmatched junction nucleotides: 7. The chain recombines TRBV15 with TRBJ1-6; 10 nucleotides match TRBD1. Sample: T cells isolated from PBMCs. The TCR sequence derives from a human donor in good health. CDR3: CATSPEGTGASPLHF. DNA of the CDR3: TGTGCCACCAGCCCGGAGGGGACAGGGGCTTCACCCCTCCACTTT.